Here is one T cell receptor beta chain with its context. Germline V gene lookup returns CDR1 SGHTA and CDR2 FQGTGA. V dropped 4 bases and J dropped 2 bases, with 12 bases sitting between them. The CDR3 runs 15 residues. Assay used: immunoSEQ multiplex PCR; TCRdb lists only in-frame clones, some missing. The sample has around 160,000 clones, approximately 94% seen once; the top ten hold 4.5% to 5.5%. The source of the sample is a study of T cell responses to AZD1222 COVID-19 vaccine. The receptor's source is an adult who received the AZD1222 COVID-19 vaccine. This sequence joins TRBV7-3 and TRBJ2-1; D possibly uses TRBD1 or TRBD2 (6 bases each). The sequenced sample was peripheral blood, obtained 28 days after the second AZD1222 dose. This CDR3 is CASSSRRGAYNEQFF. The CDR3 DNA reads TGTGCCAGCAGCTCCCGAAGGGGGGCCTACAATGAGCAGTTCTTC.